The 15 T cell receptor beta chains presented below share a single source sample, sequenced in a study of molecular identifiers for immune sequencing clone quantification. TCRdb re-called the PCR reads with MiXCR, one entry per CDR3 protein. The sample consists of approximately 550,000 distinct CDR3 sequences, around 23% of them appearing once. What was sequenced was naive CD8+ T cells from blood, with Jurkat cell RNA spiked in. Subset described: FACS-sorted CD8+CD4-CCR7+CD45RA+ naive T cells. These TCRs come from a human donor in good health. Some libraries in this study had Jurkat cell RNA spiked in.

CDR3 sequence reads: CASSVGAEAVYEQYF. The DNA of the CDR3 is TGTGCCAGCAGCGTAGGGGCGGAAGCAGTTTACGAGCAGTACTTC. The chain carries TRBV9 and TRBJ2-7; D unresolved. The germline V and J ends were trimmed by 0 bases and 4 bases, with 14 bases remaining between them. The CDR3 runs to 15 residues. CDR1 SGDLS and CDR2 YYNGEE come from the germline V gene. Supplemented by reference TRBV9 and TRBJ2-7, the full variable domain reads DSGVTQTPKHLITATGQRVTLRCSPRSGDLSVYWYQQSLDQGLQFLIQYYNGEERAKGNILERFSAQQFPDLHSELNLSSLELGDSALYFCASSVGAEAVYEQYFGPGTRLTVT.

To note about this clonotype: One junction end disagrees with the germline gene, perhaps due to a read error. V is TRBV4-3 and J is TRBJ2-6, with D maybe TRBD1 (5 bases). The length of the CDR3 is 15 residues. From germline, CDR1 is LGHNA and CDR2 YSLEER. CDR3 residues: CASSPAHYGANDLTF. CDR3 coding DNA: TGCGCCAGCAGCCCGGCACATTATGGGGCCAACGACCTGACTTTC.

This CDR3 reads CASSYRRGKETQYF. CDR3 DNA: TGTGCCAGCAGTTATCGGCGGGGAAAAGAGACCCAGTACTTC. This chain joins TRBV6-2 or TRBV6-3 and TRBJ2-5; a weak D match, TRBD2 (6 bases). CDR1 and CDR2 from the germline V gene are MNHEY and SVGEGT. The CDR3 length is 14 residues. V gave up 3 bases and J gave up 3 bases, with 11 bases separating them.

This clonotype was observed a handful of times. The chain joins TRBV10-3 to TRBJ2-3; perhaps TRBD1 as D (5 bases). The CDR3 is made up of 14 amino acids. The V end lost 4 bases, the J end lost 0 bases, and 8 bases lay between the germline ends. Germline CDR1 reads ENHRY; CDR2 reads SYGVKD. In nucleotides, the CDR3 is TGTGCCATCAGTGTAGACAGTAGCACAGATACGCAGTATTTT. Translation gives CAISVDSSTDTQYF.

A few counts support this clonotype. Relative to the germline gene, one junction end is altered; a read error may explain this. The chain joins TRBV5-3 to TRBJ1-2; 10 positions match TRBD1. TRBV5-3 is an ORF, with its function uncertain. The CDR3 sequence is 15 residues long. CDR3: CASSLEGQGNYGYTF. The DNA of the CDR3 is TGTGCCAGCAGCTTGGAGGGACAGGGGAACTATGGCTACACCTTC.

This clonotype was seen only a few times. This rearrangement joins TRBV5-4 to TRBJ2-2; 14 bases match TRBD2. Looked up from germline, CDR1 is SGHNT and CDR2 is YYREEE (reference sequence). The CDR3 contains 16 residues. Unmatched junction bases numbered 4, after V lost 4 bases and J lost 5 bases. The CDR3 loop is CASSLGLAGGTGELFF. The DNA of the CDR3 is TGTGCCAGCAGCCTAGGACTAGCGGGGGGTACCGGGGAGCTGTTTTTT.

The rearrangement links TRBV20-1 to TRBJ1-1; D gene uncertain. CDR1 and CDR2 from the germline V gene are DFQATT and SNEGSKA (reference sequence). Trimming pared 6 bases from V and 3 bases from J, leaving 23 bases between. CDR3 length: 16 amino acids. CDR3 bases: TGCAGTGCAAAGGTTCTTCGGGATAACGGTTACACTGAAGCTTTCTTT. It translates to CSAKVLRDNGYTEAFF.

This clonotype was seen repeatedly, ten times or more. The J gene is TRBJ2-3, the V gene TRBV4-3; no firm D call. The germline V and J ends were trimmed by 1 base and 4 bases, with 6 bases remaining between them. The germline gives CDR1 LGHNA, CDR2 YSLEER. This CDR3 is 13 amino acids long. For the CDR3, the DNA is TGCGCCAGCAGCCAAGGGACCGCAGATACGCAGTATTTT. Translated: CASSQGTADTQYF.

The CDR3 protein is CAWDSGASPDTQYF. CDR3 nucleotides: TGTGCCTGGGATAGCGGGGCCAGCCCAGATACGCAGTATTTT. The chain carries TRBV30 and TRBJ2-3; 8 nucleotides match TRBD2. CDR3 length equals 14 residues. The V segment lost 5 bases and the J segment 4 bases; nucleotides outside the gene matches: 8. Germline V gene data show CDR1 as GTSNPN and CDR2 as SVGIG (reference sequence).

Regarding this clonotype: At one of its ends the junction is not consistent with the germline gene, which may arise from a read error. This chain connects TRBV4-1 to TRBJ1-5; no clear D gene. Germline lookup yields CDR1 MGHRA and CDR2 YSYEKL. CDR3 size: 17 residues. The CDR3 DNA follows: TGCGCCCGCAGCCAAGAGACGGCCAGGTCCTTCTCTAAGCCCCAGCATTTT. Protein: CARSQETARSFSKPQHF.

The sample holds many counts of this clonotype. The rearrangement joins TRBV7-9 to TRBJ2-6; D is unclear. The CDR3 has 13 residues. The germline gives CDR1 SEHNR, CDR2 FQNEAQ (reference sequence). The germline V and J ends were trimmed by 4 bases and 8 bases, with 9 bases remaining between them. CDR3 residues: CASSSVESNVLTF. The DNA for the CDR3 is TGTGCCAGCAGCTCCGTGGAATCCAACGTCCTGACTTTC. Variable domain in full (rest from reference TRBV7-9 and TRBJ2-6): DTGVSQNPRHKITKRGQNVTFRCDPISEHNRLYWYRQTLGQGPEFLTYFQNEAQLEKSRLLSDRFSAERPKGSFSTLEIQRTEQGDSAMYLCASSSVESNVLTFGAGSRLTVL.

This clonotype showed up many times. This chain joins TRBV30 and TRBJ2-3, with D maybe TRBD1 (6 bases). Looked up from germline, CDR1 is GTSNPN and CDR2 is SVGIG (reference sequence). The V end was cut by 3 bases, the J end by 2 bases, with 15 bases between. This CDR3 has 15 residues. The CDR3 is CAWRILRGYTDTQYF. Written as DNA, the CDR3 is TGTGCCTGGAGAATCCTGAGGGGGTACACAGATACGCAGTATTTT.

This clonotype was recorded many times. CDR3 region: CASSYTSSNQPQHF. The CDR3, as DNA: TGTGCCAGCAGTTACACCTCCAGCAATCAGCCCCAGCATTTT. The chain uses TRBV6-5 and TRBJ1-5; D is uncertain. Trimming took off 2 bases at V and 1 base at J, with 6 bases between the two ends. Germline V gene sequence: CDR1 MNHEY, CDR2 SVGAGI. The CDR3 totals 14 residues.

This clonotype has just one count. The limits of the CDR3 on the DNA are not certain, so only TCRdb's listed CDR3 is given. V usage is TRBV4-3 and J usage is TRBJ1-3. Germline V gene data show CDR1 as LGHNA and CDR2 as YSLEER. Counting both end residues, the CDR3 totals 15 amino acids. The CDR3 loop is CASSQDWGSGNTICF.

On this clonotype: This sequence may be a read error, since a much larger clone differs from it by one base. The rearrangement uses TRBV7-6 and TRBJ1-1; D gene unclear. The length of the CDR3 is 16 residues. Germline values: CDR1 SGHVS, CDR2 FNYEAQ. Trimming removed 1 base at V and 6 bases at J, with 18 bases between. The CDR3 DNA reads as TGTGCCAGCAGCTTAGGACGCGGGCGGTCTGAATCTGAAGCTTTCTTT. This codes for CASSLGRGRSESEAFF. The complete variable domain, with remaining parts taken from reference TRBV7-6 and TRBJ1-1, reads GAGVSQSPRYKVTKRGQDVALRCDPISGHVSLYWYRQALGQGPEFLTYFNYEAQQDKSGLPNDRFSAERPEGSISTLTIQRTEQRDSAMYRCASSLGRGRSESEAFFGQGTRLTVV.